The 27 T cell receptor beta chains in this list originate from one sample, sequenced in a study of cytomegalovirus exposure and HLA in healthy donors. It was with 60 Vbeta and 13 Jbeta primers that the PCR ran. Method: immunoSEQ multiplex PCR; TCRdb's copy keeps in-frame clones and lacks some. This sample has roughly 190,000 clones, with more than 75% found just once. Sequenced material: PBMCs. Source of these receptors: a woman in her twenties or thirties in good health and CMV-seropositive.

Here the CDR3 reads CAISDFGTGNTEAFF. The CDR3 DNA sequence: TGTGCCATCAGTGATTTCGGGACAGGAAACACTGAAGCTTTCTTT. The rearrangement uses TRBV10-3 and TRBJ1-1; 8 nucleotides match TRBD1. Germline lookup yields CDR1 ENHRY and CDR2 SYGVKD. J lost 2 bases, V lost 3 bases, and 5 bases had no gene match. The CDR3 runs to 15 residues.

The rearrangement links TRBV30 to TRBJ1-6; 7 bases fit TRBD1. The CDR3 loop spans 13 amino acids. V lost 3 bases, J lost 8 bases, and 4 bases stayed unmatched. The germline V gene has CDR1 GTSNPN and CDR2 SVGIG (reference sequence). The CDR3 protein is CAWSGTEDSPLHF. DNA of the CDR3: TGTGCCTGGAGCGGGACAGAGGATTCACCCCTCCACTTT.

The chain joins TRBV7-2 to TRBJ2-5; the match to TRBD2 covers 9 bases. The better agreement between TRBJ2-7 and the DNA end casts doubt on the J call. Germline-derived CDR1 and CDR2 are SGHTA and FQGNSA. The CDR3 is made up of 17 amino acids. The CDR3, as DNA: TGTGCCAGCAGCTTTGCAGCTAGCGGGATCGGGTCCTACGAGCAGTACTTC. Translating it yields CASSFAASGIGSYEQYF.

This chain connects TRBV13 to TRBJ2-3; D call uncertain. Germline V CDR1 and CDR2: PRHDT, FYEKMQ (reference sequence). The CDR3 totals 14 residues. Trimming took off 1 base at V and 1 base at J, with 6 bases between the two ends. CDR3 residues: CASSLDGGTDTQYF. In DNA form, the CDR3 reads TGTGCCAGCAGCTTAGATGGAGGCACAGATACGCAGTATTTT.

J is TRBJ2-7 and V is TRBV5-1; D is possibly TRBD1 (6 bases). Trimming left V 0 bases short and J 2 bases short, with 9 bases between. There are 14 residues in the CDR3. Germline V gene sequence: CDR1 SGHRS, CDR2 YFSETQ. CDR3 coding DNA: TGCGCCAGCAGCTTGGGACAGGCCGCCTACGAGCAGTACTTC. Residues: CASSLGQAAYEQYF. The whole variable domain, remainder taken from reference TRBV5-1 and TRBJ2-7, is KAGVTQTPRYLIKTRGQQVTLSCSPISGHRSVSWYQQTPGQGLQFLFEYFSETQRNKGNFPGRFSGRQFSNSRSEMNVSTLELGDSALYLCASSLGQAAYEQYFGPGTRLTVT.

This clone was counted between two and nine times. The sample contains more than one DNA sequence encoding this CDR3. The V gene is TRBV6-5, the J gene TRBJ2-1; a possible D gene is TRBD1 (6 bases). Per the germline V gene, CDR1 is MNHEY and CDR2 is SVGAGI. This CDR3 contains 12 residues. V lost 5 bases to trimming and J lost 7 bases, with 9 bases between them. The CDR3 region has the DNA TGTGCCAGCAGTCGCACAGGGAATGAGCAGTTCTTC. Protein product: CASSRTGNEQFF.

This clone was detected only once. The V call is TRBV2, the J call TRBJ2-5, with TRBD2 matching over 12 bases. CDR3 size: 15 residues. The germline CDR1 and CDR2 sequences are SNHLY and FYNNEI. The trim removed 7 bases at V and 6 bases at J, leaving 9 bases unmatched. The CDR3 here is CASTLRTSGDQTQYF. DNA for the CDR3: TGTGCCAGCACCCTCAGGACTAGCGGGGATCAGACCCAGTACTTC. Filled out from reference TRBV2 and TRBJ2-5, the complete variable domain reads EPEVTQTPSHQVTQMGQEVILRCVPISNHLYFYWYRQILGQKVEFLVSFYNNEISEKSEIFDDQFSVERPDGSNFTLKIRSTKLEDSAMYFCASTLRTSGDQTQYFGPGTRLLVL.

The chain has TRBV21-1 and TRBJ2-2; no check of the table's D call, TRBD1, against the DNA was made. TRBV21-1 is a known pseudogene. This CDR3 contains 17 residues. CDR3 loop: CASSKTVGTKGTGELFF. As DNA, the CDR3 is TGTGCCAGCAGCAAAACCGTGGGGACAAAAGGAACCGGGGAGCTGTTTTTT.

This clone has just a few counts. The chain has TRBV28 and TRBJ1-1, with unresolved D. Trimming shortened V by 1 base and J by 4 bases, and 10 bases separated the two germline ends. Germline V CDR1 and CDR2: MDHEN, SYDVKM. There are 14 residues in the CDR3. The CDR3 loop reads CASSLSVAGTEAFF. CDR3 in DNA: TGTGCCAGCAGTTTATCCGTGGCAGGCACTGAAGCTTTCTTT.

The chain couples TRBV6-6 to TRBJ2-7; unclear D gene. Trimming stripped 6 bases from V and 2 bases from J, with 14 bases between. The CDR3 covers 14 residues. Germline assignment: CDR1 MNHNY and CDR2 SVGAGI (reference sequence). CDR3 residues: CASSWLEATYEQYF. The CDR3 DNA follows: TGTGCCAGCAGCTGGCTTGAGGCAACCTACGAGCAGTACTTC.

This chain connects TRBV6-6 to TRBJ1-1; D is perhaps TRBD1 (5 bases). The CDR3 totals 13 residues. Trimming pared 2 bases from V and 6 bases from J, leaving 10 bases between. Germline CDR1 is MNHNY and CDR2 is SVGAGI (reference sequence). CDR3 region: CASSYRGGSEAFF. CDR3 DNA: TGTGCCAGCAGTTACCGCGGGGGGTCTGAAGCTTTCTTT.

The rearrangement links TRBV13 to TRBJ2-3; maybe TRBD1 (7 bases). This CDR3 has 16 amino acids. Between the trimmed V and J ends, which lost 3 bases and 0 bases, there was a span of 13 bases. CDR1 and CDR2 (germline): PRHDT, FYEKMQ (reference sequence). This CDR3 reads CASSFGGTASTDTQYF. CDR3 in DNA: TGTGCCAGCAGCTTCGGCGGGACAGCTAGCACAGATACGCAGTATTTT.

This rearrangement joins TRBV7-2 to TRBJ2-7, with 10 bases identical to TRBD1. Trimming at V came to 4 bases and at J to 4 bases, leaving 4 bases not matched to a gene. This CDR3 region has 14 residues. The germline gives CDR1 SGHTA, CDR2 FQGNSA. The CDR3 loop is CASSSTGGGYEQYF. The CDR3 DNA reads as TGTGCCAGCAGCTCGACAGGGGGCGGTTACGAGCAGTACTTC.

Here the CDR3 reads CASSLDGGGDEKLFF. The CDR3 bases are TGTGCCAGCAGCCTTGACGGAGGAGGTGATGAAAAACTGTTTTTT. The rearrangement links TRBV7-9 to TRBJ1-4; D gene ambiguous. This CDR3 comprises 15 residues. Trimming stripped 5 bases from V and 6 bases from J, with 16 bases between. From germline, CDR1 is SEHNR and CDR2 FQNEAQ (reference sequence). The whole variable domain, remainder taken from reference TRBV7-9 and TRBJ1-4, is DTGVSQNPRHKITKRGQNVTFRCDPISEHNRLYWYRQTLGQGPEFLTYFQNEAQLEKSRLLSDRFSAERPKGSFSTLEIQRTEQGDSAMYLCASSLDGGGDEKLFFGSGTQLSVL.

This clone was seen once. This chain links TRBV28 with TRBJ1-1; D gene ambiguous. CDR3 length equals 14 residues. Germline CDR1 and CDR2: MDHEN and SYDVKM. Trimming left V 3 bases short and J 1 base short, with 9 bases between. In DNA form, the CDR3 reads TGTGCCAGCAGTTTCCCCCAGGCGAACACTGAAGCTTTCTTT. Translating gives CASSFPQANTEAFF.

The table lists this clone with a few counts. The chain recombines TRBV7-2 with TRBJ2-2; D is perhaps TRBD1 (5 bases). Germline V CDR1 and CDR2: SGHTA, FQGNSA. This CDR3 has 15 residues. The V gene lost 5 bases and the J gene lost 6 bases, with 16 bases spanning the gap. CDR3 protein: CASSNRAQGSGELFF. Here the CDR3 DNA reads TGTGCCAGCAGCAACAGAGCGCAGGGTTCCGGGGAGCTGTTTTTT.

This chain connects TRBV15 to TRBJ1-2; 8 positions match TRBD1. Germline V lookup: CDR1 LNHNV, CDR2 YYDKDF (reference sequence). Unmatched junction bases numbered 13, after V lost 3 bases and J lost 4 bases. CDR3 length equals 17 residues. For the CDR3, the DNA is TGTGCCACCAGCAGTTCCGTCGCGGACAGGGAGTTCTATGGCTACACCTTC. Protein: CATSSSVADREFYGYTF.

The rearrangement uses TRBV11-3 and TRBJ2-2; D perhaps matches TRBD1 (5 bases). Germline V gene sequence: CDR1 SGHNT, CDR2 YENEEA. The CDR3 has 15 amino acids. With 5 bases removed from V and 1 base from J, the gap between germline ends came to 11 bases. The CDR3: CASSPDRLNTGELFF. The CDR3 DNA sequence: TGTGCCAGCAGCCCTGACAGATTGAACACCGGGGAGCTGTTTTTT.

The chain is built from TRBV5-5 and TRBJ2-7, with TRBD1 matching over 9 bases. The germline V gene encodes CDR1 SGHKS and CDR2 YYEKEE (reference sequence). The ends lost 1 base at V and 3 bases at J; junction bases unmatched: 5. The CDR3 sequence is 15 residues long. CDR3 in DNA: TGTGCCAGCAGCTTGAGGACAGGGGAGGACTACGAGCAGTACTTC. This translates into CASSLRTGEDYEQYF.

This sequence joins TRBV18 and TRBJ1-3, with D hard to call. Trimming shortened V by 2 bases and J by 0 bases, and 11 bases separated the two germline ends. This CDR3 is built from 16 residues. Germline CDR1 and CDR2: KGHSH and LQKENI. The CDR3 protein is CASSPVPGSSGNTIYF. The CDR3 coding sequence is TGTGCCAGCTCACCAGTCCCGGGGAGCTCTGGAAACACCATATATTTT.

CDR3 bases: TGCGCCAGCAGCCCAGGGGGCTTGGGGAACGAGCAGTACTTC. Translating gives CASSPGGLGNEQYF. This rearrangement joins TRBV5-1 to TRBJ2-7; 8 bases line up with TRBD1. This CDR3 is 14 amino acids long. Germline V gene sequence: CDR1 SGHRS, CDR2 YFSETQ. Losses at the gene ends were 4 bases for V and 5 bases for J; bases not matched to a gene: 8.

This clone was detected only a few times. J is TRBJ1-5 and V is TRBV28, with TRBD1 matching over 7 bases. The CDR3 is made up of 15 amino acids. Germline V gives CDR1 MDHEN, CDR2 SYDVKM. The V segment lost 3 bases and the J segment 4 bases; nucleotides outside the gene matches: 6. The DNA of the CDR3 is TGTGCCAGCAGTTTGGGAGCAGGGGGAAATCAGCCCCAGCATTTT. It specifies CASSLGAGGNQPQHF.

This clone has a handful of counts. The rearrangement joins TRBV15 to TRBJ1-5; TRBD1 matches at 9 bases. After removal of 3 bases from V and 5 bases from J, the junction contained 2 bases not matched to a gene. Per the germline V gene, CDR1 is LNHNV and CDR2 is YYDKDF (reference sequence). This CDR3 is built from 14 residues. Written as DNA, the CDR3 is TGTGCCACCAGCAGCAGACAGGGGGATCAGCCCCAGCATTTT. Amino acid sequence: CATSSRQGDQPQHF.

This chain connects TRBV18 to TRBJ1-4, with TRBD1 identical over 8 bases. Germline-derived CDR1 and CDR2 are KGHSH and LQKENI. This CDR3 has 14 residues. V trimming: 2 bases; J trimming: 8 bases; junction bases outside the gene matches: 4. Here the CDR3 DNA reads TGTGCCAGCTCACCAGGACAGGGACTCGAAAAACTGTTTTTT. As protein: CASSPGQGLEKLFF.

To note about this clone: A junction boundary mismatches the germline segment, possibly from a read error. V is TRBV6-1 and J is TRBJ1-5, with 10 nucleotides matching TRBD1. The CDR3 spans 14 residues. The germline V gene has CDR1 MNHNS and CDR2 SASEGT. The CDR3 region has the DNA TGTGCCATCAGTGGGACAGGGGAAGGGCAGCCCCAGCATTTT. This encodes CAISGTGEGQPQHF.

The rearrangement links TRBV9 to TRBJ2-5; 7 bases line up with TRBD2. This CDR3 has 16 amino acids. Germline CDR1 SGDLS, CDR2 YYNGEE. J was trimmed by 1 base and V by 3 bases; bases with no gene match: 9. The CDR3 sequence: CASSGGGGMGQETQYF. The CDR3 coding sequence is TGTGCCAGCAGCGGGGGGGGAGGGATGGGCCAAGAGACCCAGTACTTC. Full variable domain (outside the CDR3, taken from reference TRBV9 and TRBJ2-5): DSGVTQTPKHLITATGQRVTLRCSPRSGDLSVYWYQQSLDQGLQFLIQYYNGEERAKGNILERFSAQQFPDLHSELNLSSLELGDSALYFCASSGGGGMGQETQYFGPGTRLLVL.

This clone appeared a few times. The chain couples TRBV28 to TRBJ1-1; D is perhaps TRBD1 (6 bases). The CDR3 totals 17 residues. Per germline, CDR1 MDHEN and CDR2 SYDVKM. V lost 0 bases, J lost 0 bases, and 14 bases lay in between. CDR3 in amino acids: CASSLWGGAGLNTEAFF. The CDR3 DNA follows: TGTGCCAGCAGTTTATGGGGGGGGGCAGGGCTGAACACTGAAGCTTTCTTT.